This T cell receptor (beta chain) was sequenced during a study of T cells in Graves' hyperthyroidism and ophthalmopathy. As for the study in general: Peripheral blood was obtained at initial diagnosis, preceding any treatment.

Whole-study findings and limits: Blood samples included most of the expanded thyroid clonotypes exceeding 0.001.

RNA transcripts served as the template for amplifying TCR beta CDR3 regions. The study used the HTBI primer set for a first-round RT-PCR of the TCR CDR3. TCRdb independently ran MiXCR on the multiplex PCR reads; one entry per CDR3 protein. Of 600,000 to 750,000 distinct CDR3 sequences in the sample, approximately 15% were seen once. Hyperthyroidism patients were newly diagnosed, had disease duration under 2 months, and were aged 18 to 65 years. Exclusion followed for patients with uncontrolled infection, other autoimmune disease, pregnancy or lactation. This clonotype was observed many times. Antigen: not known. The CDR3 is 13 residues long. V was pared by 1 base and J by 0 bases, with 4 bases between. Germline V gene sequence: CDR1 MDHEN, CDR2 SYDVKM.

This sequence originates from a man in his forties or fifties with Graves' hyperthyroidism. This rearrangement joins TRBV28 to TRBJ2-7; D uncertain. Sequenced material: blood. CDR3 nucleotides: TGTGCCAGCAGTTTATCGGACTCCTACGAGCAGTACTTC. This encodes CASSLSDSYEQYF.